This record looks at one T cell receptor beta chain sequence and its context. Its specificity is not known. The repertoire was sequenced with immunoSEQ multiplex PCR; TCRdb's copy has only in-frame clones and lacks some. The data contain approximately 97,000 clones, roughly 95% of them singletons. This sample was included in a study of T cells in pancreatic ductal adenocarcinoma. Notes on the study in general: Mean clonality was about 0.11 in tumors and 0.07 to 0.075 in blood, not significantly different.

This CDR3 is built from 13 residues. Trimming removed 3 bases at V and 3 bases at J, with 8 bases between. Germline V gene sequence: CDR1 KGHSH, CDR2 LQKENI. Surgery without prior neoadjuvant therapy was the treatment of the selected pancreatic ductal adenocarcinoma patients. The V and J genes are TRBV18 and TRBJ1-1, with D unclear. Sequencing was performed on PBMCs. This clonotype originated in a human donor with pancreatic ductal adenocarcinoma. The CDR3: CASSPPGYTEAFF. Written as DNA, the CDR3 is TGTGCCAGCTCACCCCCGGGATACACTGAAGCTTTCTTT.